The rows below give T cell receptor beta chains drawn from one sample of a study of shared clonotypes between healthy human individuals. The assay was immunoSEQ multiplex PCR, and TCRdb's table has in-frame clones only and misses some. The sample lists around 2.3 million clones; around 95% were seen once. Sequencing input: naive CD4+ T cells sorted from blood. Source of these receptors: a man aged 18 to 30 in good health. The CDR3 runs from the conserved cysteine through the conserved F or W. The D gene is left open where the match is weak. Clone size, where shown, is once, few, many, or a class for clones that have expanded.

TRBV10-3	TRBJ2-1	-	TRBD2	CAISDMIAGGADEQFF	TGTGCCATCAGTGATATGATAGCGGGGGGGGCCGATGAGCAGTTCTTC
TRBV10-1	TRBJ2-3	-	-	CASSESYLWDTQYF	TGCGCCAGCAGTGAGTCTTACCTATGGGATACGCAGTATTTT
TRBV11-3	TRBJ2-7	-	-	CASSLSWSSTYEQYF	TGTGCCAGCAGCTTATCATGGTCTTCAACCTACGAGCAGTACTTC
TRBV19	TRBJ2-2	-	-	CASTDRGNTGELFF	TGTGCCAGCACGGACAGAGGAAACACCGGGGAGCTGTTTTTT
TRBV4-1	TRBJ2-2	once	-	CASSQGAVQVTGELFF	TGCGCCAGCAGCCAAGGGGCAGTCCAGGTCACCGGGGAGCTGTTTTTT
TRBV7-9	TRBJ2-1	-	TRBD2	CASSPGLAVSSYNEQFF	TGTGCCAGCAGCCCTGGACTAGCGGTTAGCTCCTACAATGAGCAGTTCTTC
TRBV28	TRBJ1-1	-	TRBD1	CASSPGTGRTEAFF	TGTGCCAGCAGTCCCGGGACAGGGCGCACTGAAGCTTTCTTT
TRBV30	TRBJ1-2	-	-	CAWSLTGIDGYTF	TGTGCCTGGAGTCTTACAGGGATAGATGGCTACACCTTC
TRBV5-1	TRBJ2-7	-	-	CASSSPGYEQYF	TGCGCCAGCAGCTCTCCGGGTTACGAGCAGTACTTC
TRBV2	TRBJ2-1	-	TRBD2	CASRREGEQFF	TGTGCCAGCAGGCGGGAGGGTGAGCAGTTCTTC
TRBV30	TRBJ1-5	-	TRBD1	CAWGTGVQPQHF	TGTGCCTGGGGGACAGGTGTACAGCCCCAGCATTTT
TRBV19	TRBJ1-1	once	-	CASSVLPYRVWGTEAFF	TGTGCCAGTAGTGTTTTGCCGTACAGGGTATGGGGCACTGAAGCTTTCTTT
TRBV5-1	TRBJ2-5	few	TRBD1	CASSLDTGEETQYF	TGCGCCAGCAGCTTGGATACAGGGGAAGAGACCCAGTACTTC
TRBV11-2	TRBJ1-2	-	-	CASSLVRWQANYGYTF	TGTGCCAGCAGCTTAGTCAGGTGGCAGGCCAACTATGGCTACACCTTC
TRBV19	TRBJ2-2	-	-	CASNGLANTGELFF	TGTGCCAGTAATGGGCTAGCGAACACCGGGGAGCTGTTTTTT
TRBV10-1	TRBJ2-7	-	-	CASSQGGGYEQYF	TGCGCCAGCAGTCAGGGGGGGGGCTACGAGCAGTACTTC
TRBV2	TRBJ1-5	-	-	CASSVTGLEPQHF	TGTGCCAGCAGTGTCACCGGACTGGAGCCCCAGCATTTT
TRBV11-2	TRBJ2-5	-	-	CASRAGTRPIETQYF	TGTGCCAGCAGAGCCGGGACACGACCAATTGAGACCCAGTACTTC
TRBV7-2	TRBJ2-7	-	-	CASSFSGQRPTGAVYEQYF	TGTGCCAGCAGCTTCAGTGGGCAAAGACCGACCGGAGCGGTATACGAGCAGTACTTC
TRBV11-3	TRBJ1-4	-	TRBD1	CASREDREGEKLFF	TGTGCCAGCAGGGAAGACAGGGAGGGTGAAAAACTGTTTTTT
TRBV19	TRBJ2-2	-	-	CASSVGLANTGELFF	TGTGCCAGTAGTGTGGGGTTGGCGAACACCGGGGAGCTGTTTTTT
TRBV5-6	TRBJ2-1	-	TRBD2	CASSQRLAALYNEQFF	TGTGCCAGCAGCCAGAGACTAGCGGCCTTATACAATGAGCAGTTCTTC
TRBV7-9	TRBJ1-1	-	-	CASSLGSENTEAFF	TGTGCCAGCAGCTTAGGATCTGAGAACACTGAAGCTTTCTTT
TRBV7-9	TRBJ2-7	once	TRBD1	CASSLAQLTGGIWHEQYF	TGTGCCAGCAGCTTAGCCCAACTAACAGGGGGAATCTGGCACGAGCAGTACTTC
TRBV2	TRBJ2-5	-	-	CASSDESQPGETQYF	TGTGCCAGCAGTGATGAGAGCCAACCCGGGGAGACCCAGTACTTC
TRBV10-3	TRBJ2-7	-	-	CATLAPPHYEQYF	TGTGCCACTTTGGCCCCACCCCACTACGAGCAGTACTTC
TRBV4-1	TRBJ2-1	-	TRBD2	CASSQGRTSGSSYNEQFF	TGCGCCAGCAGCCAAGGACGGACTAGCGGGAGCTCCTACAATGAGCAGTTCTTC
TRBV5-1	TRBJ2-5	once	TRBD1	CASSLGRTGGETQYF	TGCGCCAGCAGCTTGGGAAGGACAGGGGGAGAGACCCAGTACTTC